This T cell receptor (beta chain) originates from a study of blood T cells in healthy people across ages. The study, taken as a whole, reports: When one million T cells were used, diversity estimates were thought to be underestimates. Long-lived donors carried more naive CD4+ cells and greater diversity than aged donors.

This CDR3 region has 16 residues. To note about this clonotype: The antigen remains undetermined.

A sample-barcoded 5' primer and a J-beta primer mix were used in a second PCR of about 7 to 11 cycles. Each cDNA was tagged by a template-switch adaptor containing 12 random nucleotides. A single record per CDR3 protein comes from TCRdb applying MiXCR to the 5' RACE reads. The sample includes more than 1.4 million distinct CDR3 sequences, roughly 45% seen only once; the top ten take roughly 7.9%. The sequence was obtained from a woman under 30 in good health. Sample: blood. This chain uses TRBV21-1 with TRBJ2-5; TRBD2, the D gene given by the table, was not confirmed from the DNA. TRBV21-1 is described as a pseudogene. The CDR3 region is CASSSRWDLGGETQYF. In DNA form, the CDR3 reads TGTGCCAGCAGCTCCCGCTGGGACCTCGGGGGAGAGACCCAGTACTTC.